These 20 T cell receptor beta chains came from one sample sequenced in a study of T cell responses to AZD1222 COVID-19 vaccine. Method: immunoSEQ multiplex PCR; TCRdb's copy keeps in-frame clones and lacks some. The sample yields tens of thousands of clones, around 87% seen once. Sequences were derived from peripheral blood, sampled 28 days after the second AZD1222 dose. These receptors were obtained from an adult who received the AZD1222 COVID-19 vaccine.

The V call is TRBV19, the J call TRBJ2-7; the D gene could be TRBD1 or TRBD2 (6 bases each). CDR1 is LNHDA, CDR2 SQIVND, per germline (reference sequence). This CDR3 region has 15 residues. Trimming took off 5 bases at V and 6 bases at J, with 20 bases between the two ends. This CDR3 reads CASSPRGGNSVEQYF. CDR3 bases: TGTGCCAGTAGTCCCCGAGGGGGGAATTCGGTCGAGCAGTACTTC.

This chain links TRBV15 with TRBJ1-4; D ambiguous. Trimming pared 1 base from V and 3 bases from J, leaving 12 bases between. Germline V gives CDR1 LNHNV, CDR2 YYDKDF (reference sequence). The CDR3 spans 16 residues. Here the CDR3 DNA reads TGTGCCACCAGCAGAGGAGGCGAAATGGCTAATGAAAAACTGTTTTTT. Translating it yields CATSRGGEMANEKLFF.

The chain uses TRBV18 and TRBJ1-2; D is perhaps TRBD1 (6 bases). Trimming removed 2 bases at V and 0 bases at J, with 10 bases between. CDR3 length: 15 amino acids. Germline V gene sequence: CDR1 KGHSH, CDR2 LQKENI. CDR3: CASSPYQGSNYGYTF. The CDR3 coding sequence is TGTGCCAGCTCACCATACCAGGGGTCTAACTATGGCTACACCTTC.

The chain has TRBV13 and TRBJ1-2, with TRBD1 matching 9 bases. This CDR3 is built from 14 residues. Per germline, CDR1 PRHDT and CDR2 FYEKMQ (reference sequence). The ends lost 3 bases at V and 6 bases at J; junction bases unmatched: 5. The CDR3 DNA is TGTGCCAGCAGCTTTCTAGGGACAGGGAATGGCTACACCTTC. This encodes CASSFLGTGNGYTF.

The V call is TRBV6-2 or TRBV6-3, the J call TRBJ1-2, with a weak D call TRBD1 (5 bases). The CDR3 is made up of 14 amino acids. Germline-derived CDR1 and CDR2 are MNHEY and SVGEGT. Trimming stripped 2 bases from V and 4 bases from J, with 11 bases between. The CDR3: CASSYIGDSYGYTF. The CDR3 DNA follows: TGTGCCAGCAGTTACATTGGAGACAGCTATGGCTACACCTTC.

V is TRBV7-3 and J is TRBJ2-1; D tentatively reads TRBD1 or TRBD2 (5 bases each). Germline V gene sequence: CDR1 SGHTA, CDR2 FQGTGA. With 5 bases removed from V and 5 bases from J, the gap between germline ends came to 16 bases. The CDR3 sequence is 15 residues long. CDR3 region: CASSLGVFLDNEQFF. The CDR3 DNA is TGTGCCAGCAGCCTGGGGGTGTTTCTTGACAATGAGCAGTTCTTC.

The V gene is TRBV11-2, the J gene TRBJ1-2; D is perhaps TRBD1 (5 bases). Trimming took off 5 bases at V and 7 bases at J, with 20 bases between the two ends. The CDR3 runs 15 residues. Germline V CDR1 and CDR2: SGHAT, FQNNGV. The CDR3 region has the DNA TGTGCCAGCAGCGCTACTTGGGACCGAGGATCTGGCTACACCTTC. It is translated as CASSATWDRGSGYTF.

In its sample, this clone was seen once. The chain has TRBV10-2 and TRBJ1-1; D uncertain. V was clipped by 2 bases and J by 1 base, with 14 bases between them. The CDR3 covers 16 residues. The V gene's germline CDR1 is WSHSY and CDR2 SAAADI. The DNA of the CDR3 is TGCGCCAGCAGTGAGGTAGCTATGCGGGGGAACACTGAAGCTTTCTTT. It translates to CASSEVAMRGNTEAFF.

CDR3 bases: TGTGCCAGCAGCTTAGCGGGGGCGACTGGAAACACCATATATTTT. Translated, it gives CASSLAGATGNTIYF. V and J are TRBV7-2 and TRBJ1-3, with D possibly matching TRBD1 (6 bases). CDR1 is SGHTA and CDR2 is FQGNSA in the germline V gene. V lost 0 bases, J lost 2 bases, and 8 bases lay in between. The CDR3 runs to 15 residues.

This chain joins TRBV28 and TRBJ1-5, with 9 nucleotides matching TRBD1. CDR1 and CDR2 (germline): MDHEN, SYDVKM. V was pared by 7 bases and J by 6 bases, with 13 bases of the junction left unmatched. The length of the CDR3 is 16 residues. CDR3 nucleotides: TGTGCCAGCACCGCAACCGGGACAGGGATAGGTCAGCCCCAGCATTTT. It yields the protein CASTATGTGIGQPQHF.

The V call is TRBV30, the J call TRBJ2-2, with 10 bases matching TRBD1. CDR1 is GTSNPN and CDR2 is SVGIG in the germline V gene (reference sequence). The CDR3 is 15 residues long. Trimming removed 4 bases from V and 3 bases from J; junction bases left unmatched: 5. The CDR3 nucleotides are TGTGCCTGGAATGGGGGGACAGGGGACACCGGGGAGCTGTTTTTT. It translates to CAWNGGTGDTGELFF.

This chain links TRBV7-3 with TRBJ2-1; D possibly uses TRBD1 or TRBD2 (6 bases each). CDR1 is SGHTA, CDR2 FQGTGA, per germline. Trimming stripped 5 bases from V and 4 bases from J, with 15 bases between. CDR3 size: 15 residues. CDR3 sequence reads: CASSLGGHPYNEQFF. In nucleotides, the CDR3 is TGTGCCAGCAGCCTCGGGGGCCACCCTTACAATGAGCAGTTCTTC.

This rearrangement joins TRBV29-1 to TRBJ1-1; D gene unclear. The CDR3 has 13 residues. The V gene lost 6 bases and the J gene lost 2 bases, with 13 bases spanning the gap. CDR1 is SQVTM and CDR2 is ANQGSEA in the germline V gene. DNA of the CDR3: TGCAGCGTATACCCCGCCAGAAACACTGAAGCTTTCTTT. This gives the protein CSVYPARNTEAFF.

DNA of the CDR3: TGTGCCAGCAGTGAAATTAGCTATCTGGAGACCCAGTACTTC. Its protein is CASSEISYLETQYF. The chain recombines TRBV6-1 with TRBJ2-5; D unclear. The CDR3 totals 14 residues. Germline assignment: CDR1 MNHNS and CDR2 SASEGT. V lost 2 bases to trimming and J lost 5 bases, with 12 bases between them.

V and J are TRBV5-6 and TRBJ2-7; the D gene is possibly TRBD2 (6 bases). Per the germline V gene, CDR1 is SGHDT and CDR2 is YYEEEE. The CDR3 extends over 13 amino acids. Between the trimmed V and J ends, which lost 3 bases and 1 base, there was a span of 8 bases. The DNA of the CDR3 is TGTGCCAGCAGCTATCGGGGGTCCTACGAGCAGTACTTC. Protein: CASSYRGSYEQYF.

The rearrangement links TRBV5-5 to TRBJ2-1, with TRBD1 as a possible D gene (6 bases). The CDR3 loop spans 13 amino acids. Trimming took off 3 bases at V and 8 bases at J, with 12 bases between the two ends. Germline lookup yields CDR1 SGHKS and CDR2 YYEKEE (reference sequence). The CDR3 sequence is CASSYRTVDEQFF. Here the CDR3 DNA reads TGTGCCAGCAGCTATCGGACAGTGGATGAGCAGTTCTTC.

This chain links TRBV5-4 with TRBJ2-3; tentative D call: TRBD2 (5 bases). The CDR3 is 14 residues long. Germline assignment: CDR1 SGHNT and CDR2 YYREEE (reference sequence). Trimming stripped 2 bases from V and 3 bases from J, with 10 bases between. The CDR3 DNA sequence: TGTGCCAGCAGCTTAGCGGTCGGGACAGATACGCAGTATTTT. As protein: CASSLAVGTDTQYF.

V gene TRBV5-4 combines with J gene TRBJ2-5; TRBD2 aligns across 9 bases. With V trimmed by 4 bases and J by 1 base, 2 bases remained unmatched. This CDR3 has 14 amino acids. CDR1 SGHNT and CDR2 YYREEE come from the germline V gene (reference sequence). The CDR3 sequence: CASSGGGAQETQYF. The CDR3, as DNA: TGTGCCAGCAGCGGCGGGGGGGCCCAAGAGACCCAGTACTTC.

This clone has just a few counts. CDR3 bases: TGTGCCAGCAGTGGGGGGGAGGTCGGTCAGCCCCAGCATTTT. It codes for CASSGGEVGQPQHF. This chain joins TRBV2 and TRBJ1-5; D possibly corresponds to TRBD1 (5 bases). The germline V gene has CDR1 SNHLY and CDR2 FYNNEI. The CDR3 has 14 residues. Trimming shortened V by 4 bases and J by 6 bases, and 13 bases separated the two germline ends.

Details on this clone: Additional DNA sequences in this sample encode the identical CDR3. V and J are TRBV6-4 and TRBJ2-2, with D perhaps assigned TRBD1 or TRBD2 (5 bases each). The CDR3 is 13 residues long. V was clipped by 3 bases and J by 3 bases, with 5 bases between them. Germline loops: CDR1 MRHNA, CDR2 SNTAGT. This CDR3 is CASSEGDTGELFF. CDR3 nucleotides: TGTGCCAGCAGTGAGGGGGACACCGGGGAGCTGTTTTTT.